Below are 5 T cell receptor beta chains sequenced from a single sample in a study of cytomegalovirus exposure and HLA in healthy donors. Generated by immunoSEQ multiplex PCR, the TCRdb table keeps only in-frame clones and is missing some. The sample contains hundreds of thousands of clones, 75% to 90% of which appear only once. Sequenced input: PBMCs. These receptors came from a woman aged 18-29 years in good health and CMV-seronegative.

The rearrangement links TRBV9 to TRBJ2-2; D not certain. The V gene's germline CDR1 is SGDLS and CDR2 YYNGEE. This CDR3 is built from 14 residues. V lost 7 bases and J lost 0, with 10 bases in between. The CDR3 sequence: CASAAVPNTGELFF. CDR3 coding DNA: TGTGCCAGCGCCGCGGTCCCGAACACCGGGGAGCTGTTTTTT.

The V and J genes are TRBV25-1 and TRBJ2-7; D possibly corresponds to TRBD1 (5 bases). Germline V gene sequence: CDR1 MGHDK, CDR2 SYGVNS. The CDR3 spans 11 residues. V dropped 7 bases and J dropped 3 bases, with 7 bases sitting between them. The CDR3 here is CASTDSYEQYF. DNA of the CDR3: TGTGCCAGCACCGACAGCTACGAGCAGTACTTC.

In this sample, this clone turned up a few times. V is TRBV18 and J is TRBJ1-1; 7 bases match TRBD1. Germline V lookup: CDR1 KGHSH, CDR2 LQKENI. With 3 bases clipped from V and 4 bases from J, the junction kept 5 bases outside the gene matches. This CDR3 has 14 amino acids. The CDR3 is CASSPSTGSTEAFF. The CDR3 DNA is TGTGCCAGCTCACCCTCGACAGGGAGCACTGAAGCTTTCTTT.

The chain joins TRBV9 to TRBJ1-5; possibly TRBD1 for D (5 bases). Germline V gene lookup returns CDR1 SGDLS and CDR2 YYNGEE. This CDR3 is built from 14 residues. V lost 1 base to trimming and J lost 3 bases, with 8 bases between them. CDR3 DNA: TGTGCCAGCAGCGTAAACAGGCCCAATCAGCCCCAGCATTTT. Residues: CASSVNRPNQPQHF.

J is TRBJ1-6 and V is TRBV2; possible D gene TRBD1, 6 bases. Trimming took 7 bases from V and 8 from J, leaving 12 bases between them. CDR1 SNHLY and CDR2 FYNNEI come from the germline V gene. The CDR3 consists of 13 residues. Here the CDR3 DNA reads TGTGCCAGCAACAAGGGGGTTGATTCACCCCTCCACTTT. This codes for CASNKGVDSPLHF.